This TCR beta chain was recovered during a study of blood T cells in healthy people across ages. A second PCR, run for about 6 to 11 cycles, used a sample-barcoded 5' primer plus a J-beta primer mix. TCRdb re-called the 5' RACE reads through MiXCR, storing one row per CDR3 protein. This table has 1.5 million to 1.8 million distinct CDR3 sequences, less than 45% appearing once. PBMCs were isolated at a quantity of at least 6 million per sample. This TCR came from a woman aged 18 to 35 in good health. Material: blood.

CDR3 residues: CASSPPQHEAFF. CDR3 DNA sequence: TGTGCCAGCAGCCCACCCCAACATGAAGCTTTCTTT. The chain recombines TRBV11-2 with TRBJ1-1; D is undetermined. Germline V gene sequence: CDR1 SGHAT, CDR2 FQNNGV. The CDR3 has 12 residues. Trimming took 5 bases from V and 7 from J, leaving 11 bases between them.